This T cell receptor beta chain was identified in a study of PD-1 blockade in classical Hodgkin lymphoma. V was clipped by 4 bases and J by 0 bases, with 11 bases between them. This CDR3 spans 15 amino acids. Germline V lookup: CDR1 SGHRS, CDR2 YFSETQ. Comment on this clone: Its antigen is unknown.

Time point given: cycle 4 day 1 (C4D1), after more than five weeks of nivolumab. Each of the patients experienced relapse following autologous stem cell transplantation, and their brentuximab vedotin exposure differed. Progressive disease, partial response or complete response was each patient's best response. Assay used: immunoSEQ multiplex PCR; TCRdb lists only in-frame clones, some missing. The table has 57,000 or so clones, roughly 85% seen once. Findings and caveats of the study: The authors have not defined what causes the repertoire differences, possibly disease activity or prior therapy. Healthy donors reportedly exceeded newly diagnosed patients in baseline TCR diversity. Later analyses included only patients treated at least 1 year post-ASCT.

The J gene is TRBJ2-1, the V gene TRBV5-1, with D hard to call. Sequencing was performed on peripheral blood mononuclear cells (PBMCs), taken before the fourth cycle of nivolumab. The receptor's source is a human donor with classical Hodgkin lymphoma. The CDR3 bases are TGCGCCAGCAGCCCGACGGTCCTCTCCTACAATGAGCAGTTCTTC. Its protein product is CASSPTVLSYNEQFF.